The present TCR beta chain was sequenced within a study of T cells after yellow fever vaccination. General study results and limits: From the bulk population, abundant clonotypes could contaminate and appear within FACS-sorted repertoires. Peaking faster, on day 5 versus 15, the secondary response was nonetheless weaker.

This CDR3 region has 14 residues. The germline V gene has CDR1 SEHNR and CDR2 FQNEAQ (reference sequence). V was pared by 5 bases and J by 5 bases, with 3 bases of the junction left unmatched. They built TCR cDNA with 5'RACE template switching, a step that put in a universal primer site and UMIs. TCRdb called the 5' RACE reads again in MiXCR, with one record for every CDR3 protein. The data show around 330,000 distinct CDR3 sequences, less than 4.5% seen once. As to this clonotype: Its specificity is unknown.

The sequencing used PBMCs, collected on the day of the yellow fever booster vaccination. The clonotype originates from a man younger than 30 who received the YFV17D yellow fever vaccine. This chain uses TRBV7-9 with TRBJ1-5, with 10 bases lining up with TRBD1. The CDR3 DNA reads as TGTGCCAGCAGCCGGACAGGGGGGGATCAGCCCCAGCATTTT. Its protein is CASSRTGGDQPQHF.